This record concerns one T cell receptor beta chain sequence. Its target is unknown. V gave up 6 bases and J gave up 0 bases, with 15 bases separating them. From germline, CDR1 is MDHEN and CDR2 SYDVKM. This CDR3 region has 16 residues. The data stem from a study of persistence of HIV-infected CD4 T cells. This was the immunoSEQ version 4 assay in survey mode. Sequencing was performed with immunoSEQ multiplex PCR; in TCRdb, only in-frame clones are kept and a portion is missing. The table records about 28,000 clones, approximately 78% of them present only once. Cells were stimulated with CMV-infected fibroblast lysates at approximately 10 ug/mL. Memory cells lacking CD40L and CD69 with high CD45RO were sorted.

Here the sequenced sample was CD4+ T cells sorted from PBMCs after approximately 20-hour stimulation, taken from a patient who received antiretroviral therapy. The origin of this receptor is an adult man with HIV who was CMV-seropositive. V is TRBV28 and J is TRBJ1-3; D possibly corresponds to TRBD1 (6 bases). The CDR3 bases are TGTGCCAGCAGCCCACCGGGGGCGGCCTCTGGAAACACCATATATTTT. This codes for CASSPPGAASGNTIYF. Variable domain in full (rest from reference TRBV28 and TRBJ1-3): DVKVTQSSRYLVKRTGEKVFLECVQDMDHENMFWYRQDPGLGLRLIYFSYDVKMKEKGDIPEGYSVSREKKERFSLILESASTNQTSMYLCASSPPGAASGNTIYFGEGSWLTVV.